Below, one T cell receptor (beta chain) is given with its context. Its antigen is unidentified. This record comes from a study of graft-versus-host responses after intestinal transplantation. Study context: Anti-thymocyte globulin served as induction for all recipients, who then took tacrolimus and steroids for two to three years.

Clones were sequenced by immunoSEQ multiplex PCR, and TCRdb holds only the in-frame ones, with some missing. Altogether about 86,000 clones are present, less than 90% being singletons, with the ten largest covering roughly 0.3%. The CDR3 contains 17 residues. V gave up 4 bases and J gave up 5 bases; unmatched junction bases: 11. Germline assignment: CDR1 SGHNT and CDR2 YENEEA. The receptor comes from a human donor who was the organ donor for an intestinal transplant. Material: unstimulated CD4+ T cells sorted from spleen or lymph node cells, obtained before transplant. V gene TRBV11-3 combines with J gene TRBJ2-5; 12 bases are a match to TRBD2. This chain's CDR3 is CASSSWTSGDAGETQYF. CDR3 in DNA: TGTGCCAGCAGCTCGTGGACTAGCGGGGACGCCGGGGAGACCCAGTACTTC.